The present entry profiles one TCR beta chain with its context. The protocol was immunoSEQ multiplex PCR, while the TCRdb copy is restricted to in-frame clones and leaves out a portion. The sample contains about 41,000 clones, about four fifths of which appear only once. This entry is derived from a study of memory CD4+ T cells and cytomegalovirus serostatus. Germline V lookup: CDR1 SGHTA, CDR2 FQGNSA. V lost 1 base to trimming and J lost 0 bases, with 12 bases between them. The CDR3 is made up of 16 amino acids. The sort gate was single viable CD3+CD4+CD8-CD45RO+ cells for memory CD4+ T cells. Specimen: memory CD4+ T cells from blood. The chain has TRBV7-2 and TRBJ1-2; D unclear. The TCR comes from an adult in good health and CMV-seronegative. The CDR3 bases are TGTGCCAGCAGCTTAGGGTCGGAATTAGCTAACTATGGCTACACCTTC. It is translated as CASSLGSELANYGYTF.